Below, 7 T cell receptor beta chains from the same sample are listed, as sequenced in a study of a mutant IDH1 vaccine in newly diagnosed glioma. Their cognate antigens are unknown. The time point was: week 11, during vaccination. In the vaccine, a single dose held 300 ug of the mutant IDH1 20-mer peptide, along with topical imiquimod. Generated by immunoSEQ multiplex PCR, the TCRdb table keeps only in-frame clones and is missing some. Here the sample spans 110,000 or so clones, 85% to 90% being singletons. The sequences come from PBMCs, collected from a glioma patient whose treatment included an IDH1 peptide vaccine. These receptors were collected from a woman between 45 and 60 years old with glioma.

This chain joins TRBV18 and TRBJ2-1; TRBD1 agrees at 10 bases. Germline CDR1 is KGHSH and CDR2 is LQKENI. V shed 6 bases, J shed 4 bases, and the junction held 6 bases outside the gene matches. CDR3 length equals 15 residues. The CDR3 nucleotides read TGTGCCAGCTCTCCGGACAGGGGGACTTACAATGAGCAGTTCTTC. Its translation is CASSPDRGTYNEQFF.

This sequence joins TRBV15 and TRBJ2-1; possibly TRBD2 for D (5 bases). Germline V gene sequence: CDR1 LNHNV, CDR2 YYDKDF (reference sequence). Between the trimmed V and J ends, which lost 7 bases and 4 bases, there was a span of 14 bases. The CDR3 covers 14 residues. For the CDR3, the DNA is TGTGCCACCACCGGGTCCGGGAAGTACAATGAGCAGTTCTTC. Its translation is CATTGSGKYNEQFF.

A remark on this clone: The junction differs from germline at one of its ends, possibly a read error. J is TRBJ2-1 and V is TRBV7-7, with 11 positions matching TRBD2. The CDR3 spans 16 residues. Germline CDR1 is SSHAT and CDR2 is FNYEAQ (reference sequence). For the CDR3, the DNA is TGTGCTAGCAGCTTAGCGGGACTAGCGGCATACAATGAGCAGTTCTTC. It codes for CASSLAGLAAYNEQFF.

This rearrangement joins TRBV20-1 to TRBJ1-2; D is ambiguous. In germline, CDR1 is DFQATT, CDR2 SNEGSKA (reference sequence). V was pared by 4 bases and J by 4 bases, with 7 bases between. This CDR3 is 11 amino acids long. CDR3 coding DNA: TGCAGTGCTAAACAGCCCTATGGCTACACCTTC. Translating it yields CSAKQPYGYTF.

Concerning this clone: The junction shows a germline mismatch at one end, possibly a read error. The chain links TRBV7-7 to TRBJ2-7, with D possibly TRBD2 on 6 matching bases. The CDR3 sequence is 15 residues long. CDR1 SSHAT and CDR2 FNYEAQ come from the germline V gene (reference sequence). As DNA, the CDR3 is TGTGCTAGCAGCTTAGGCTCGGAGGGGCACTACGAGCAGTACTTC. Translating it yields CASSLGSEGHYEQYF. Supplemented by reference TRBV7-7 and TRBJ2-7, the full variable domain reads GAGVSQSPRYKVTKRGQDVTLRCDPISSHATLYWYQQALGQGPEFLTYFNYEAQPDKSGLPSDRFSAERPEGSISTLTIQRTEQRDSAMYRCASSLGSEGHYEQYFGPGTRLTVT.

CDR3 DNA: TGTGCCAGCAGTTCCTCGGACAGGGGGAGGGACACCATATATTTT. It specifies CASSSSDRGRDTIYF. This chain uses TRBV28 with TRBJ1-3, with TRBD1 matching 10 bases. Germline V gene data show CDR1 as MDHEN and CDR2 as SYDVKM. The CDR3 runs to 15 residues. J was trimmed by 8 bases and V by 4 bases; bases with no gene match: 8.

V gene TRBV6-5 combines with J gene TRBJ1-2; D uncertain. The V end lost 6 bases, the J end lost 4 bases, and 15 bases lay between the germline ends. CDR3 length: 14 amino acids. Germline loops: CDR1 MNHEY, CDR2 SVGAGI. Written as DNA, the CDR3 is TGTGCCAGCAGCCTAGCTGGCGAGGGCTATGGCTACACCTTC. Translation: CASSLAGEGYGYTF.